Reported below is one T cell receptor beta chain. Its antigen is unknown. Other DNA sequences within the sample encode an identical CDR3. This sample was included in a study of PD-L1 blockade in urothelial cancer. Findings of the study overall: Lower pretreatment blood TCR clonality, under the median, predicted better survival, researchers reported.

Stated time point: peripheral blood 6 weeks after treatment start. Using immunoSEQ multiplex PCR, the repertoire was profiled, and TCRdb retains in-frame clones only, with some absent. This table has 48,000 or so clones, more than 75% appearing once. The J segment lost 5 bases and the V segment lost 3 bases, leaving 6 bases of the junction unmatched. This CDR3 is 15 amino acids long. Germline V gives CDR1 MNHEY, CDR2 SVGAGI. This chain uses TRBV6-5 with TRBJ1-5; 8 nucleotides line up with TRBD1. This clonotype was sampled from a man aged 55 to 70 with urothelial cancer. The specimen comprised PBMCs, sampled around atezolizumab (anti-PD-L1) treatment. The CDR3 loop reads CASSYTTGEDQPQHF. Written as DNA, the CDR3 is TGTGCCAGCAGTTATACGACAGGGGAGGATCAGCCCCAGCATTTT.